This note documents a single T cell receptor beta chain sequence. Seattle-derived patients entered the study during active infection and were followed longitudinally. The data are from a study of blood T cell repertoires in COVID-19. Study context: Whether acute or convalescent, the COVID-19 samples came from the United States, Italy and Spain. The cDNA or gDNA used as material had been derived from T cells, B-cell-depleted T cells, or PBMCs.

The germline gives CDR1 LNHDA, CDR2 SQIVND (reference sequence). V lost 1 base to trimming and J lost 1 base; unmatched junction nucleotides: 1. The length of the CDR3 is 15 residues. Authors' methods: Cell counts per sample came from amplifying reference gene primers. Only in-frame clones appear in the TCRdb table, and some are missing; sequencing was by immunoSEQ multiplex PCR. The D gene and trimming were derived from the DNA, and the V and J assignments and clone size from that table. The sample yields hundreds of thousands of clones, almost 90% seen once. The specimen sequenced was peripheral blood. V usage is TRBV19 and J usage is TRBJ1-1; TRBD1 matches 9 bases. The clonotype originates from a woman aged 70 to 79 with COVID-19, enrolled during active disease. The CDR3 spells CASSIGTGANTEAFF. The CDR3 DNA reads as TGTGCCAGTAGTATAGGGACAGGGGCGAACACTGAAGCTTTCTTT.